A single sample is the source of the 26 T cell receptor beta chains below, sequenced in a study of monozygotic twins with inflammatory bowel disease. After re-calling the 5' RACE reads, TCRdb lists one entry per CDR3 protein, DNA absent. In total, the table holds some 190,000 distinct CDR3 sequences. Sequenced input: blood. The receptors come from a human donor with ulcerative colitis or Crohn's disease, or a healthy co-twin of an affected twin (not recorded which).

The chain recombines TRBV7-2 with TRBJ1-1. The CDR3 is 13 residues long. Germline-derived CDR1 and CDR2 are SGHTA and FQGNSA. The chain's CDR3 is CASSQHMNTEAFF.

This chain links TRBV7-9 with TRBJ2-1; TCRdb names TRBD1, which stays unverified in the absence of DNA. The CDR3 loop spans 17 amino acids. Germline lookup yields CDR1 SEHNR and CDR2 FQNEAQ (reference sequence). The CDR3 spells CASTGGGTGGLSNEQFF.

The gene calls are TRBV7-9 and TRBJ1-6. The CDR3 covers 12 residues. Germline lookup yields CDR1 SEHNR and CDR2 FQNEAQ (reference sequence). This CDR3 is CASSSSNSPLHF.

The V gene is TRBV11-1, the J gene TRBJ1-1; the D gene TCRdb calls, TRBD1, cannot be checked with no DNA. Germline lookup yields CDR1 SGHAT and CDR2 FQDESV (reference sequence). The CDR3 runs to 18 residues. This chain's CDR3 is CASSLPGQGYLMNTEAFF. The whole variable domain, remainder taken from reference TRBV11-1 and TRBJ1-1, is EAEVAQSPRYKITEKSQAVAFWCDPISGHATLYWYRQILGQGPELLVQFQDESVVDDSQLPKDRFSAERLKGVDSTLKIQPAELGDSAMYLCASSLPGQGYLMNTEAFFGQGTRLTVV.

Here the CDR3 reads CASGGQARGDGYTF. The V call is TRBV4-1, the J call TRBJ1-2; there is no DNA to check the TCRdb D call of TRBD1. This CDR3 has 14 residues. Germline-derived CDR1 and CDR2 are MGHRA and YSYEKL.

The rearrangement uses TRBV30 and TRBJ2-3; no DNA is available, so the TRBD2 call from TCRdb remains unchecked. The germline CDR1 and CDR2 sequences are GTSNPN and SVGIG (reference sequence). The CDR3 runs 13 residues. The CDR3 reads CAWRTGGSDTQYF.

The rearrangement uses TRBV3-1 and TRBJ1-1; TCRdb gives TRBD1 as the D gene, but with no DNA this cannot be confirmed. Germline CDR1 and CDR2: LGHDT and YNNKEL (reference sequence). The CDR3 consists of 14 residues. This CDR3 is CASSRGTANTEAFF.

The chain is built from TRBV5-1 and TRBJ2-1. From germline, CDR1 is SGHRS and CDR2 YFSETQ. CDR3 size: 13 residues. The chain's CDR3 is CASSSAQPNEQFF.

The gene calls are TRBV10-3 and TRBJ1-4. Germline loops: CDR1 ENHRY, CDR2 SYGVKD. The CDR3 runs 17 residues. CDR3 sequence reads: CAISERLTDATNEKLFF.

The chain links TRBV20-1 to TRBJ2-1; checking the TCRdb D call of TRBD2 is not possible without DNA. This CDR3 is 16 amino acids long. Per germline, CDR1 DFQATT and CDR2 SNEGSKA (reference sequence). CDR3: CSARGLASGGLGEQFF.

CDR3 region: CASSPDRGFTEAFF. This rearrangement joins TRBV4-3 to TRBJ1-1; lacking DNA, the TRBD1 call made by TCRdb goes unchecked. The length of the CDR3 is 14 residues. CDR1 and CDR2 from the germline V gene are LGHNA and YSLEER.

The chain joins TRBV20-1 to TRBJ1-5. The germline V gene has CDR1 DFQATT and CDR2 SNEGSKA (reference sequence). CDR3 length equals 13 residues. CDR3 in amino acids: CSATGFRNQPQHF.

This chain connects TRBV19 to TRBJ1-6; TCRdb selects TRBD1, and the lack of DNA leaves this call unchecked. CDR1 and CDR2 from the germline V gene are LNHDA and SQIVND (reference sequence). The CDR3 is 16 amino acids. CDR3 region: CASSMGQGWNNSPLHF.

The rearrangement joins TRBV5-1 to TRBJ1-1. There are 14 residues in the CDR3. Germline lookup yields CDR1 SGHRS and CDR2 YFSETQ. This CDR3 reads CASSLGTISTEAFF.

The chain has TRBV12-3 or TRBV12-4 and TRBJ2-7; no DNA is available, so the TRBD2 call from TCRdb remains unchecked. The CDR3 runs 15 residues. CDR3 region: CASSPRRGMPYEQYF.

This chain uses TRBV5-1 with TRBJ2-4. Germline V CDR1 and CDR2: SGHRS, YFSETQ. This CDR3 has 13 residues. The CDR3 here is CASSLDPSNIQYF.

J is TRBJ1-1 and V is TRBV20-1; TCRdb reports TRBD1, a call that lacks DNA to check it against. The CDR3 totals 11 residues. Germline V gene lookup returns CDR1 DFQATT and CDR2 SNEGSKA (reference sequence). CDR3 residues: CSAWQGAEALF.

The V and J genes are TRBV7-9 and TRBJ1-4. CDR3 length: 14 residues. Germline V CDR1 and CDR2: SEHNR, FQNEAQ (reference sequence). CDR3 sequence: CASSLGLLNEKLFF.

The chain combines TRBV6-5 with TRBJ2-7. The CDR3 consists of 13 residues. Germline V CDR1 and CDR2: MNHEY, SVGAGI. The CDR3 sequence is CASSAAHSYEQYF.

The CDR3 sequence: CASSLSYQETQYF. This rearrangement joins TRBV27 to TRBJ2-5. The CDR3 runs to 13 residues. Germline CDR1 and CDR2: MNHEY and SMNVEV (reference sequence).

The V gene is TRBV20-1, the J gene TRBJ2-5; without DNA, the TCRdb call of TRBD1 cannot be checked. There are 17 residues in the CDR3. Per the germline V gene, CDR1 is DFQATT and CDR2 is SNEGSKA (reference sequence). The CDR3 reads CSARTGEYMAGGKTQYF.

V usage is TRBV5-1 and J usage is TRBJ2-7; TCRdb selects TRBD1, and the lack of DNA leaves this call unchecked. Germline CDR1 SGHRS, CDR2 YFSETQ. CDR3 length equals 14 residues. This chain's CDR3 is CASSPRGGSYEQYF.

This chain joins TRBV12-3 or TRBV12-4 and TRBJ2-7; the TCRdb D gene call, TRBD1, has no DNA to confirm it. The CDR3 consists of 15 residues. The chain's CDR3 is CASSREGRGSYEQYF.

The chain links TRBV29-1 to TRBJ2-7; TCRdb selects TRBD1, and the lack of DNA leaves this call unchecked. The germline gives CDR1 SQVTM, CDR2 ANQGSEA. The CDR3 length is 13 residues. The CDR3 loop reads CSASGTGLYEQYF.

The chain has TRBV7-9 and TRBJ2-1. The CDR3 runs to 15 residues. Germline V gene sequence: CDR1 SEHNR, CDR2 FQNEAQ (reference sequence). CDR3 protein: CASSSDFSSYNEQFF.

The chain carries TRBV11-2 and TRBJ2-7. The length of the CDR3 is 15 residues. CDR1 and CDR2 (germline): SGHAT, FQNNGV. The CDR3 region is CASSPNQRSSYEQYF. The entire variable domain, with the rest obtained from reference TRBV11-2 and TRBJ2-7, is as follows: EAGVAQSPRYKIIEKRQSVAFWCNPISGHATLYWYQQILGQGPKLLIQFQNNGVVDDSQLPKDRFSAERLKGVDSTLKIQPAKLEDSAVYLCASSPNQRSSYEQYFGPGTRLTVT.